This T cell receptor beta chain was recovered during a study of CD8 T cells in ankylosing spondylitis. TCR beta libraries were made by quantitative 5'-RACE with molecular barcodes. TCRdb called the 5' RACE reads again in MiXCR, with one record for every CDR3 protein. The sample includes about 260,000 distinct CDR3 sequences, 20% to 30% of them seen just once. The CDR3 totals 13 residues. Germline loops: CDR1 DFQATT, CDR2 SNEGSKA (reference sequence). Deletions cut 6 bases from V and 6 bases from J, with 18 bases between. The source of this sequence is a male donor with ankylosing spondylitis or in good health (not recorded which). The specimen was blood, either unsorted or a sorted T cell fraction (not recorded which). The chain has TRBV20-1 and TRBJ2-7; D is perhaps TRBD1 or TRBD2 (5 bases each). Here the CDR3 reads CSAAGAALGEQYF. CDR3 sequence (DNA): TGCAGTGCCGCCGGGGCAGCACTCGGCGAGCAGTACTTC.